This T cell receptor (beta chain) was found in a study of blood T cell repertoires in COVID-19. About the study: Specimens from acute and convalescent COVID-19 originated in the United States, Italy and Spain. Sources were T cells, B-cell-depleted T cells, or PBMCs; the material itself was cDNA or gDNA.

Germline CDR1 and CDR2: SGDLS and YYNGEE. Trimming at V came to 2 bases and at J to 0 bases, leaving 8 bases not matched to a gene. The CDR3 has 17 amino acids. Original analysis: Estimation of nucleated cell counts relied on the amplification of reference gene primers. Only in-frame clones appear in the TCRdb table, and some are missing; sequencing was by immunoSEQ multiplex PCR. D and trimming were read from the DNA, whereas the V and J calls and clone size are those reported in that table. The sample shows 150,000 to 200,000 clones, about 83% of them seen only once. This sequence joins TRBV9 and TRBJ1-3, with 7 bases aligning to TRBD1. The sequencing input was peripheral blood. The origin of this receptor is a woman under 30 who had recovered from COVID-19. The chain's CDR3 is CASSVGLGQSSGNTIYF. The CDR3 DNA reads as TGTGCCAGCAGCGTGGGACTGGGACAGAGCTCTGGAAACACCATATATTTT.